This T cell receptor beta chain was identified in a study of T cells in women clearing cervical HPV infection (dated by TCRdb to the late 2010s). Concerning the study at large: The cases were about 23 women with histologically confirmed HPV16-related CIN3 or worse, and 2 of those women had invasive cancers. Nested within Costa Rica's Guanacaste HPV Natural History Study, an exploratory proof-of-principle case-control study compared TCR repertoires across cervical HPV16 outcomes. Cases had a median age of about 34 years and controls had a median age of approximately 37, with no significant differences in baseline characteristics. Since only a few of the women had HLA typing available, the possibility that HLA type was acting as a confounder could not be ruled out. Among cases, blood sampling came a median of roughly 150 days after lesion detection, with an interquartile range of roughly 90 to 230 days. Cases were matched to controls by age within five years and by the year the sample was collected. Blood from cases was collected at the visit at which the lesion was first identified, whereas blood from controls was collected once infection was no longer detected. Five blinded duplicates per group were added as quality controls, so that roughly 60 samples were obtained: 50 or so participants and around 10 replicates. The controls were about two dozen women whose single incident HPV16 infection cleared within 12 months with no development of precancer or cancer. In the parent cohort, 10,049 women aged 18 or older were enrolled in Guanacaste, Costa Rica, during 1993 to 1994 and were followed for seven years. Findings and caveats that apply to the study as a whole: Across sequencing depths, CIN3+ cases showed significantly higher TCR repertoire richness than controls, but evenness did not differ between the groups. Because the number of T cells per sample was unknown, the richness differences could reflect varying T-cell content rather than repertoire biology. By combining richness with V gene abundances, random forest classifiers separated cases from controls with an estimated AUC of roughly 0.8. TRBV6-7 relative abundance was lower in cases than in controls (roughly 0.11% versus 0.16%; Bonferroni P = 0.0008). The cross-sectional design could not show whether associations preceded infection or resulted from it; effector/memory subsets and HPV-specific T cells were not isolated.

The CDR3 runs 17 residues from the cysteine to the phenylalanine. The DNA covers only part of the CDR3, 42 bases in frame from base 1. Germline trimming: 0 bases from V, 0 bases from J; junction bases outside gene matches: 6. The CDR1 and CDR2 encoded by the germline V gene are SGHRS and YFSETQ. Using the immunoSEQ assay, multiplex PCR amplified TCR beta CDR3 regions from an average of approximately 1,300 ng of genomic DNA per sample. To correct primer bias, the assay used a complete synthetic TCR repertoire to set an amplification baseline. The amplicons were sequenced using the Illumina platform. In the authors' own workflow: Error correction of the sequences involved clustering with frequency ratios plus a modified nearest-neighbor algorithm, after which the sequences were analyzed in the immunoSEQ Analyzer using IMGT gene definitions. At each rarefaction depth, TCR richness and evenness were averaged over 20 rarefaction repeats, and samples with fewer sequences than the depth were excluded. Wilcoxon rank sum tests with FDR correction were used to compare V, D and J gene relative abundances between the groups. For the blinded duplicates, the intraclass correlation was nearly 96% for TCR richness and averaged 76.4% across roughly 69 gene segments. The table was pulled from immuneACCESS by TCRdb, which kept in-frame rearrangements only. Such tables lose some clones; where checked, under half of the loss comes from unresolved V genes, and the rest has no known cause. D and trimming were read from the DNA, whereas the V and J calls and clone size are those reported in that table. The sample table on file contains more than 20,000 clones. The top ten clonotypes cover about 3.9% of the sample.

Every participant had a single incident cervical HPV16 infection, and prevalent HPV16 infections were excluded. Cervical HPV DNA was detected with MY09/MY11 PCR, and genotyping was done with dot-blot hybridization. Less than 19 mL of heparinized blood was centrifuged, after which the buffy coat was aliquoted, frozen at -30 degrees C, and then stored at -80 degrees C. QIAGEN kits were used to extract genomic DNA from buffy coat specimens. As for this clone: Its antigen is unknown. The observed sequence ends 3 residues before the CDR3 terminus, with the missing tail filled in from the germline J gene. Other DNA sequences within the sample encode an identical CDR3.

This sequence uses TRBV5-1 and TRBJ1-3; 7 bases in the junction line up with TRBD1. The receptor's source is a woman between 18 and 75 years old with a cervical HPV16 infection that either progressed to CIN3+ or cleared (not recorded which). The specimen sequenced was blood buffy coat. The CDR3 is CASSLARDSLSGNTIYF. CDR3 DNA, as far as it was read: TGCGCCAGCAGCTTGGCCAGGGACAGTCTCTCTGGAAACACC.